This is a list of T cell receptor beta chains from one sample in a study of blood T cells in healthy people across ages. TCRdb processed the 5' RACE reads anew with MiXCR; each CDR3 protein has one entry. The sample has 1.5 million to 2 million distinct CDR3 sequences, roughly 50% seen once. What was sequenced was blood. The receptors shown here come from a woman in her thirties or forties in good health. Both conserved end residues are part of each CDR3. A D gene is named only where the DNA matches it firmly. Clone size is not always given. Where it is, it says once, few, many or a class for expanded clones.

v_gene: TRBV13; d_gene: .; abundance: .; j_gene: TRBJ2-1; CDR3nt: TGTGCCAGCAGCCACCGGGGGCCGGAAAATGAGCAGTTCTTC; CDR3aa: CASSHRGPENEQFF
v_gene: TRBV6-5; d_gene: .; abundance: .; j_gene: TRBJ2-7; CDR3nt: TGTGCCAGCAGTCCCATTGGGGGGAACGAGCAGTACTTC; CDR3aa: CASSPIGGNEQYF
v_gene: TRBV7-2; d_gene: .; abundance: .; j_gene: TRBJ1-6; CDR3nt: TGTGCCAGCAGTGCGGGCCCAGGGAGCTCCTATAATTCACCCCTCCACTTT; CDR3aa: CASSAGPGSSYNSPLHF
v_gene: TRBV18; d_gene: .; abundance: .; j_gene: TRBJ1-2; CDR3nt: TGTGCCAGCTCACCACCGGTTTTCCCAGGGGAAGATGGCTACACCTTC; CDR3aa: CASSPPVFPGEDGYTF
v_gene: TRBV7-9; d_gene: TRBD1; abundance: few; j_gene: TRBJ2-7; CDR3nt: TGTGCCAGCACCCGGGACAGGGGATCCTACGAGCAGTACTTC; CDR3aa: CASTRDRGSYEQYF
v_gene: TRBV4-3; d_gene: TRBD1; abundance: .; j_gene: TRBJ2-5; CDR3nt: TGCGCCAGCAGCCAAGATCCAGGGGGAGTAGAGACCCAGTACTTC; CDR3aa: CASSQDPGGVETQYF
v_gene: TRBV6-2/TRBV6-3; d_gene: .; abundance: .; j_gene: TRBJ2-3; CDR3nt: TGTGCCAGCAGTTACTCCTTAGTGGGGCTGGATACGCAGTATTTT; CDR3aa: CASSYSLVGLDTQYF
v_gene: TRBV9; d_gene: TRBD1; abundance: few; j_gene: TRBJ1-2; CDR3nt: TGTGCCAGCAGCGGACAACAGGGGTCCTATGGCTACACCTTC; CDR3aa: CASSGQQGSYGYTF
v_gene: TRBV12-3/TRBV12-4; d_gene: .; abundance: once; j_gene: TRBJ2-3; CDR3nt: TGTGCCAGCAGTAGGGGACCGGGCGGGGCAGATACGCAGTATTTT; CDR3aa: CASSRGPGGADTQYF
v_gene: TRBV2; d_gene: .; abundance: .; j_gene: TRBJ2-3; CDR3nt: TGTGCCAGCAGTGAAGTAGGACGGGCGCCAGATACGCAGTATTTT; CDR3aa: CASSEVGRAPDTQYF
v_gene: TRBV6-2/TRBV6-3; d_gene: .; abundance: .; j_gene: TRBJ1-4; CDR3nt: TGTGCCAGCAGTTACGCGGCGGCAATCAATGAAAAACTGTTTTTT; CDR3aa: CASSYAAAINEKLFF
v_gene: TRBV20-1; d_gene: .; abundance: .; j_gene: TRBJ1-6; CDR3nt: TGCAGTGCTACCCCAAGTTCACCCCTCCACTTT; CDR3aa: CSATPSSPLHF
v_gene: TRBV28; d_gene: .; abundance: few; j_gene: TRBJ1-6; CDR3nt: TGTGCCAGCAGGTCCGGGACGGCGGATTCACCCCTCCACTTT; CDR3aa: CASRSGTADSPLHF
v_gene: TRBV7-2; d_gene: TRBD2; abundance: .; j_gene: TRBJ2-5; CDR3nt: TGTGCCAGCAGCTTAGAAGGGGGACTAGGGGAGACCCAGTACTTC; CDR3aa: CASSLEGGLGETQYF
v_gene: TRBV24-1; d_gene: .; abundance: .; j_gene: TRBJ2-7; CDR3nt: TGTGCCACCAGTGATACTAGGGCCGGCTCCTACGAGCAGTACTTC; CDR3aa: CATSDTRAGSYEQYF
v_gene: TRBV5-4; d_gene: .; abundance: once; j_gene: TRBJ2-1; CDR3nt: TGTGCCAGCAGCTTGGCCCAGGGTAGTGAGCAGTTCTTC; CDR3aa: CASSLAQGSEQFF
v_gene: TRBV7-2; d_gene: .; abundance: .; j_gene: TRBJ1-4; CDR3nt: TGTGCCAGCAGCTTAATCAGGGGCGCGTCCAGGGAAAAACTGTTTTTT; CDR3aa: CASSLIRGASREKLFF
v_gene: TRBV6-2/TRBV6-3; d_gene: .; abundance: .; j_gene: TRBJ1-5; CDR3nt: TGTGCCAGCAGTTACTTGGGCAGGGGAATAGTTCAGCCCCAGCATTTT; CDR3aa: CASSYLGRGIVQPQHF
v_gene: TRBV7-2; d_gene: TRBD1; abundance: .; j_gene: TRBJ2-4; CDR3nt: TGTGCCAGCAGCGCAGGACAGGCCGCGTTGGCGCAGTACTTC; CDR3aa: CASSAGQAALAQYF
v_gene: TRBV7-2; d_gene: .; abundance: .; j_gene: TRBJ2-1; CDR3nt: TGTGCCAGCAGCTTGCTAACAGGGTACGGCAATGAGCAGTTCTTC; CDR3aa: CASSLLTGYGNEQFF
v_gene: TRBV20-1; d_gene: .; abundance: .; j_gene: TRBJ1-1; CDR3nt: TGCAGTGCTAGTTCTCTCCAGGGAATGAACACTGAAGCTTTCTTT; CDR3aa: CSASSLQGMNTEAFF
v_gene: TRBV7-3; d_gene: .; abundance: .; j_gene: TRBJ1-2; CDR3nt: TGTGCCAGCAGCGTAAACAGGGTGTATGGCTACACCTTC; CDR3aa: CASSVNRVYGYTF
v_gene: TRBV29-1; d_gene: .; abundance: .; j_gene: TRBJ1-5; CDR3nt: TGCAGCGTTGAAGGGGCAGCCCCTTACAATCAGCCCCAGCATTTT; CDR3aa: CSVEGAAPYNQPQHF
v_gene: TRBV2; d_gene: .; abundance: .; j_gene: TRBJ2-7; CDR3nt: TGTGCCAGCAGCCAAGAAGGTCGGGACTACGAGCAGTACTTC; CDR3aa: CASSQEGRDYEQYF
v_gene: TRBV5-1; d_gene: .; abundance: .; j_gene: TRBJ2-1; CDR3nt: TGCGCCAGCAGCGAGGGCCCTCAGCCGGAGGATGAGCAGTTCTTC; CDR3aa: CASSEGPQPEDEQFF
v_gene: TRBV6-5; d_gene: .; abundance: .; j_gene: TRBJ2-5; CDR3nt: TGTGCCAGCAGTTACTCGAAAGCTGGTGCGGGTGGGAAGACCCAGTACTTC; CDR3aa: CASSYSKAGAGGKTQYF
v_gene: TRBV3-1; d_gene: TRBD1; abundance: few; j_gene: TRBJ1-2; CDR3nt: TGTGCCAGCAGCCCAACCGGGACAGGGAGGGGCTATGGCTACACCTTC; CDR3aa: CASSPTGTGRGYGYTF
v_gene: TRBV24-1; d_gene: .; abundance: .; j_gene: TRBJ2-1; CDR3nt: TGTGCCACCAGTGATGTACAGGGGGGGATTGAGCAGTTCTTC; CDR3aa: CATSDVQGGIEQFF
v_gene: TRBV2; d_gene: TRBD2; abundance: .; j_gene: TRBJ2-5; CDR3nt: TGTGCCAGCAGTGTAGCGGGGGGGTGGCAAGAGACCCAGTACTTC; CDR3aa: CASSVAGGWQETQYF
v_gene: TRBV28; d_gene: .; abundance: .; j_gene: TRBJ2-1; CDR3nt: TGTGCCAGCACCCGACGGGACTCCCGAAGCAATGAGCAGTTCTTC; CDR3aa: CASTRRDSRSNEQFF
v_gene: TRBV12-3/TRBV12-4; d_gene: TRBD1; abundance: .; j_gene: TRBJ1-4; CDR3nt: TGTGCCAGCAGTTTCATGAACAGGGGGGAGAATGAAAAACTGTTTTTT; CDR3aa: CASSFMNRGENEKLFF
v_gene: TRBV6-1; d_gene: TRBD1; abundance: .; j_gene: TRBJ2-6; CDR3nt: TGTGCCAGCAGTGGGACAGGGGTGACATCTGGGGCCAACGTCCTGACTTTC; CDR3aa: CASSGTGVTSGANVLTF
v_gene: TRBV27; d_gene: .; abundance: .; j_gene: TRBJ1-5; CDR3nt: TGTGCCAGCAGTCCCTCTCCTAGGACAGATAATCAGCCCCAGCATTTT; CDR3aa: CASSPSPRTDNQPQHF
v_gene: TRBV6-2/TRBV6-3; d_gene: TRBD2; abundance: few; j_gene: TRBJ2-7; CDR3nt: TGTGCCAGCAGACCTCTAGCGGGGGTCTCCTACGAGCAGTACTTC; CDR3aa: CASRPLAGVSYEQYF
v_gene: TRBV4-2; d_gene: .; abundance: .; j_gene: TRBJ2-5; CDR3nt: TGTGCCAGCAGCTACCAACTAAGCGGCCAAGAGACCCAGTACTTC; CDR3aa: CASSYQLSGQETQYF